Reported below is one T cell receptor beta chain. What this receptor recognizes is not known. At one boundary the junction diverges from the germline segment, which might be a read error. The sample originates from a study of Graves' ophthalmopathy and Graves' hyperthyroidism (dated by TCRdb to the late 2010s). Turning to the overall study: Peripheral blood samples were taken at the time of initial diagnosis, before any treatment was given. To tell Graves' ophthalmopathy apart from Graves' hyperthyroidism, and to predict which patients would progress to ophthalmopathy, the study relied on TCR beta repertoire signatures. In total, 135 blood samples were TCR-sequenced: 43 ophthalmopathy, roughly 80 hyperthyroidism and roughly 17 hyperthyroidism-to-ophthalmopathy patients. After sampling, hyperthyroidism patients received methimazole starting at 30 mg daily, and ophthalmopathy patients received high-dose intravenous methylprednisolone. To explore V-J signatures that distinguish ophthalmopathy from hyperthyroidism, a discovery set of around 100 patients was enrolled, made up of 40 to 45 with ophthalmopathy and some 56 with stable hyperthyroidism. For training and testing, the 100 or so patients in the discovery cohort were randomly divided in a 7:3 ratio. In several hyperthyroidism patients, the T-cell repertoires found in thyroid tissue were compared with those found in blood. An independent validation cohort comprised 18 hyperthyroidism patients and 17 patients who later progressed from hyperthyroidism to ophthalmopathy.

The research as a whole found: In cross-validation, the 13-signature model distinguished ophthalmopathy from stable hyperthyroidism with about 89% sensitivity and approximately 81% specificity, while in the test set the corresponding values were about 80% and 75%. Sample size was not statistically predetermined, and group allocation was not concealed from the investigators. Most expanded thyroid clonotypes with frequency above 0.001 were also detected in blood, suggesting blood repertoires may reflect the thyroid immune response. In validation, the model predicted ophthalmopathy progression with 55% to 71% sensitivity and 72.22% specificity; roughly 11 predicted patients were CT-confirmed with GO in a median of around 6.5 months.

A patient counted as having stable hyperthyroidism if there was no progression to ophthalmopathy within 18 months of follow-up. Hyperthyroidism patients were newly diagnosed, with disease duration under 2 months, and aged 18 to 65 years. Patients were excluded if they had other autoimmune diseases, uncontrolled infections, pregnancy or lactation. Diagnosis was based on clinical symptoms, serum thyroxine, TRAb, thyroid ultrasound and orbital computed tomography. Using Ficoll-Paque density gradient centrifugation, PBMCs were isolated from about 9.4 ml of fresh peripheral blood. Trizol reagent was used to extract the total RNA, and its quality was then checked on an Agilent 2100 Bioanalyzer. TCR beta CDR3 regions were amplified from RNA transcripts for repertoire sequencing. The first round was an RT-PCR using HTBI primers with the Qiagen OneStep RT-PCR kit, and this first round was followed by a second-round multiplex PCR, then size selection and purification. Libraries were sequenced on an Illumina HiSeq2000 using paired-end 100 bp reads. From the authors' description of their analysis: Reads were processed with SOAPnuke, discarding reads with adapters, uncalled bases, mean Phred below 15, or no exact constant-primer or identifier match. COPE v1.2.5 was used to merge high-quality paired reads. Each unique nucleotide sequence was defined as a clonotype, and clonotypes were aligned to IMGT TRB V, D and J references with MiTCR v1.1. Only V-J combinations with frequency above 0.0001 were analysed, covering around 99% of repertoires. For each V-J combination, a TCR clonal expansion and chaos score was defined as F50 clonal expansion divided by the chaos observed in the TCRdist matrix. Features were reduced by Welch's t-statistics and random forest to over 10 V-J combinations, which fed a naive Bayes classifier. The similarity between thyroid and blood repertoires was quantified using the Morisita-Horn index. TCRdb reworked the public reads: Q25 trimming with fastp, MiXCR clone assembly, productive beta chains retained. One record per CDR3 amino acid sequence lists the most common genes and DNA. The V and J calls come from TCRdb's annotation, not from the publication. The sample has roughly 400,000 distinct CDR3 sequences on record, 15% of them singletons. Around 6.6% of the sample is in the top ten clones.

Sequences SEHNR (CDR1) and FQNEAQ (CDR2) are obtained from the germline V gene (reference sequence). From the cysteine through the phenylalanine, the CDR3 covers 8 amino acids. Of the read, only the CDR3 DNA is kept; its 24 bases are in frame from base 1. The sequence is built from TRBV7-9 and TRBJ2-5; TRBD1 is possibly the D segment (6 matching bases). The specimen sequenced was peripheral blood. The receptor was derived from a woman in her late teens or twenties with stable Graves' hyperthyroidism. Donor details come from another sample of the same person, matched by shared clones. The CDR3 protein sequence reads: CASSSGDF. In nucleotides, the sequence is TGTGCCAGCAGCTCAGGGGACTTC. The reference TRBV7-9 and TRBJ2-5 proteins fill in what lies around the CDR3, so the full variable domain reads DTGVSQNPRHKITKRGQNVTFRCDPISEHNRLYWYRQTLGQGPEFLTYFQNEAQLEKSRLLSDRFSAERPKGSFSTLEIQRTEQGDSAMYLCASSSGDFGPGTRLLVL.